The rows below give T cell receptor beta chains drawn from one sample of a study of CD8+ T cells in alopecia areata. TCRdb's copy holds only in-frame clones and misses some; the assay was immunoSEQ multiplex PCR. The table shows more than 100,000 clones, with 70% to 90% occurring only once. The specimen comprised CD8+ T cells sorted from blood, sampled at approximately week 30, from a patient treated with tofacitinib. These receptors were obtained from a human donor with alopecia areata. Each CDR3 is given with its conserved first and last residue. A D gene is named only where the DNA matches it firmly. Only some rows state a clone size, as once, few, many or a class for expanded clones.

abundance	v_gene	d_gene	j_gene	CDR3nt	CDR3aa
.	TRBV5-1	TRBD1	TRBJ1-1	TGCGCCAGCAGCTTGAGGTTCAGGGGGTATTACTCTTTCTACACTGAAGCTTTCTTT	CASSLRFRGYYSFYTEAFF
few	TRBV14	TRBD1	TRBJ2-7	TGTGCCAGCAGCCAAGCCGGGACAGGCTACGAGCAGTACTTC	CASSQAGTGYEQYF
few	TRBV7-9	TRBD1	TRBJ2-3	TGTGCCAGCAGGCCCGAGGGGGCAAGCACAGATACGCAGTATTTT	CASRPEGASTDTQYF
.	TRBV6-1	.	TRBJ1-2	TGTGCCAGCACGACCAACCTTGGCTACACCTTC	CASTTNLGYTF
.	TRBV5-1	.	TRBJ1-2	TGCGCCAGCAGCGCAACAGGGAATGGCTACACCTTC	CASSATGNGYTF
.	TRBV11-2	.	TRBJ2-4	TGTGCCAGCAGCTTAGTTGGGGGTATCGGGACAACTCAGTACTTC	CASSLVGGIGTTQYF
.	TRBV4-1	.	TRBJ2-7	TGCGCCAGCAGCCAAGAGTCGCAGGGGTTCAACGAGCAGTACTTC	CASSQESQGFNEQYF
.	TRBV18	TRBD2	TRBJ2-7	TGTGCCAGCTCCGGGACCGCCGCGGGGGACGAGCAGTACTTC	CASSGTAAGDEQYF
.	TRBV7-3	.	TRBJ2-3	TGTGCCAGCAGCTTACTAGGCACAGATACGCAGTATTTT	CASSLLGTDTQYF
few	TRBV13	TRBD2	TRBJ2-1	TGTGCCAGCAGCTCAAGAAGGGGAGGGCCCGGTAATGAGCAGTTCTTC	CASSSRRGGPGNEQFF
.	TRBV9	TRBD1	TRBJ2-5	TGTGCCAGCAGCGTACCCGGGACAGGGGGCCGGGAGACCCAGTACTTC	CASSVPGTGGRETQYF
.	TRBV9	.	TRBJ1-1	TGTGCCAGCAGCGGAACACAGGGTACAGCCTTCTTT	CASSGTQGTAFF
.	TRBV10-3	TRBD2	TRBJ2-3	TGTGCCATCAGTGTAGACCCCGGGACTAGCGGGGGGACAGATACGCAGTATTTT	CAISVDPGTSGGTDTQYF
.	TRBV5-1	TRBD2	TRBJ2-3	TGCGCCAGCAGCTTGGATTCGGGAGGCCCTAGCACAGATACGCAGTATTTT	CASSLDSGGPSTDTQYF
.	TRBV10-2	TRBD2	TRBJ2-1	TGCGCCAGCGCGGGACTAGCGATTTTTGAGCAGTTCTTC	CASAGLAIFEQFF
.	TRBV7-9	TRBD2	TRBJ2-4	TGTGCCAGCAGCCCCCTAGCGGGGGGGACGAACATTCAGTACTTC	CASSPLAGGTNIQYF
once	TRBV30	.	TRBJ2-1	TGTGCCTGGAGTCCTACTAGGGGAAATGAGCAGTTCTTC	CAWSPTRGNEQFF
.	TRBV30	TRBD2	TRBJ2-1	TGTGCCTGGAGTCTTTTAACCGGGACTAGCGTTTACAATGAGCAGTTCTTC	CAWSLLTGTSVYNEQFF
.	TRBV5-6	TRBD1	TRBJ2-7	TGTGTCAGCACCTCGGGGACAGGGAATTACGAGCAGTACTTC	CVSTSGTGNYEQYF
.	TRBV7-9	TRBD2	TRBJ2-7	TGTGCCAGCAGCTTAGCACTAGCGGGAGGGCCAGACTACGAGCAGTACTTC	CASSLALAGGPDYEQYF
.	TRBV13	.	TRBJ2-7	TGTGCCAGCAGCCCAAACAGGGCCTACGAGCAGTACTTC	CASSPNRAYEQYF
.	TRBV27	.	TRBJ2-7	TGTGCCAGCAGTTTGAGGCCCCGTGAGGACATCTCCTACGAGCAGTACTTC	CASSLRPREDISYEQYF
.	TRBV9	.	TRBJ2-6	TGTGCCAGCAGCGGTTACAGCTCTGGGGCCAACGTCCTGACTTTC	CASSGYSSGANVLTF
.	TRBV5-1	.	TRBJ2-7	TGCGCCAGCAGCTTTGGCGGGACAGCGGACGAGCAGTACTTC	CASSFGGTADEQYF
.	TRBV4-1	.	TRBJ1-5	TGCGCCAGCAGCCAAGATTCAGGGGCCTTCAATCAGCCCCAGCATTTT	CASSQDSGAFNQPQHF
.	TRBV6-1	TRBD2	TRBJ2-1	TGTGCCAGCAGTGAATCCCGGCTAGCGGGGGGAAGTGAGCAGTTCTTC	CASSESRLAGGSEQFF
.	TRBV7-8	.	TRBJ2-7	TGTGCCAGCAGCACCCATACAGGGTCCCTTTCCTACGAGCAGTACTTC	CASSTHTGSLSYEQYF
.	TRBV23-1	.	TRBJ2-7	TGCGCCAGCAGTCTTTTCGGGTATTTTCAGGATTTCAAAAGCTCCTACGAGCAGTACTTC	CASSLFGYFQDFKSSYEQYF
.	TRBV5-1	.	TRBJ2-7	TGCGCCAGCAGCTTTTGGACAGCGGAGGACTACGAGCAGTACTTC	CASSFWTAEDYEQYF
few	TRBV19	TRBD1	TRBJ2-7	TGTGCCAGTAGGGACAGGAGCTCCTACGAGCAGTACTTC	CASRDRSSYEQYF
.	TRBV5-6	.	TRBJ2-7	TGTGCCAGCAGCTCGAGCTCCTACGAGCAGTACTTC	CASSSSSYEQYF
.	TRBV7-9	.	TRBJ2-2	TGTGCCAGCAGCCCACGAGGCCCGGACAGTAGGACCGGGGAGCTGTTTTTT	CASSPRGPDSRTGELFF
.	TRBV6-5	.	TRBJ2-3	TGTGCCAGCAGTGACTCAGACACAGATACGCAGTATTTT	CASSDSDTDTQYF
.	TRBV7-2	.	TRBJ2-7	TGTGCCAGCAGCTTAAACAGGTTCCACGAGCAGTACTTC	CASSLNRFHEQYF
.	TRBV5-1	.	TRBJ2-1	TGCGCCAGCAGTCCTACTAGAGCCTACAATGAGCAGTTCTTC	CASSPTRAYNEQFF
.	TRBV9	.	TRBJ2-1	TGTGCCAGCAGTTCCGCCGGGGGCGGGAGTGAGCAGTTCTTC	CASSSAGGGSEQFF
once	TRBV10-2	.	TRBJ1-5	TGCGCCAGCAGTGAGTCCAGGGCCTTAAATCAGCCCCAGCATTTT	CASSESRALNQPQHF
.	TRBV9	TRBD2	TRBJ2-1	TGTGCCAGCAGCGTAGAGACTAGCCCAAACAATGAGCAGTTCTTC	CASSVETSPNNEQFF
.	TRBV13	TRBD1	TRBJ2-4	TGTGCCAGCAGCCCCACGGGACAGGGGAACATTCAGTACTTC	CASSPTGQGNIQYF
.	TRBV29-1	.	TRBJ2-7	TGCAGCGTTGAAGGGGACGATCGGAGCTCCTACGAGCAGTACTTC	CSVEGDDRSSYEQYF